The clone carrying this T cell receptor (beta chain) was seen a handful of times. Its antigen remains unknown. Making use of molecular barcodes, quantitative 5'-RACE generated TCR beta libraries. TCRdb re-analysed the 5' RACE reads in MiXCR, keeping a single row per CDR3 protein. The repertoire holds more than 600,000 distinct CDR3 sequences, with around 20% as singletons. This CDR3 comprises 16 residues. The V end lost 3 bases, the J end lost 5 bases, and 17 bases lay between the germline ends. Germline V CDR1 and CDR2: SGHRS, YFSETQ. The sample belongs to a study of CD8 T cells in ankylosing spondylitis. Study-wide results and limits: In ankylosing spondylitis blood, a motif of about 8 highly homologous TCR beta variants appeared characteristic.

The sample was blood, either unsorted or a sorted T cell fraction (not recorded which). The source of this sequence is a male donor with ankylosing spondylitis. The chain carries TRBV5-1 and TRBJ2-2; D could derive from TRBD1 or TRBD2 (5 bases each). CDR3 nucleotides: TGCGCCAGCAGCTCGGCACGCAGGGAGTCAACCGGGGAGCTGTTTTTT. Translated: CASSSARRESTGELFF.